Ten or more counts support the clone carrying this T cell receptor beta chain. What it binds is not known. This record comes from a study of blood T cells in healthy people across ages. The study, taken as a whole, reports: Significant beta diversity loss was already apparent by age roughly 43, declining roughly linearly.

Primers used in a second PCR of roughly 6 to 11 cycles were a sample-barcoded 5' primer and a J-beta primer mix. Each CDR3 protein is one row after TCRdb ran MiXCR on the 5' RACE reads. The table shows 550,000 to 600,000 distinct CDR3 sequences, with around half occurring only once. The germline V gene encodes CDR1 SGDLS and CDR2 YYNGEE. The V and J ends lost 0 bases and 6 bases respectively, with 9 bases between them. The CDR3 runs to 13 residues. This sequence joins TRBV9 and TRBJ2-5, with D possibly being TRBD2 (5 bases). The clonotype originates from a man older than 75 in good health. Sequenced sample: blood. The CDR3 loop is CASSVGGEKTQYF. In nucleotides, the CDR3 is TGTGCCAGCAGCGTAGGTGGGGAGAAGACCCAGTACTTC. The full variable domain, its missing parts supplied by reference TRBV9 and TRBJ2-5, is DSGVTQTPKHLITATGQRVTLRCSPRSGDLSVYWYQQSLDQGLQFLIQYYNGEERAKGNILERFSAQQFPDLHSELNLSSLELGDSALYFCASSVGGEKTQYFGPGTRLLVL.